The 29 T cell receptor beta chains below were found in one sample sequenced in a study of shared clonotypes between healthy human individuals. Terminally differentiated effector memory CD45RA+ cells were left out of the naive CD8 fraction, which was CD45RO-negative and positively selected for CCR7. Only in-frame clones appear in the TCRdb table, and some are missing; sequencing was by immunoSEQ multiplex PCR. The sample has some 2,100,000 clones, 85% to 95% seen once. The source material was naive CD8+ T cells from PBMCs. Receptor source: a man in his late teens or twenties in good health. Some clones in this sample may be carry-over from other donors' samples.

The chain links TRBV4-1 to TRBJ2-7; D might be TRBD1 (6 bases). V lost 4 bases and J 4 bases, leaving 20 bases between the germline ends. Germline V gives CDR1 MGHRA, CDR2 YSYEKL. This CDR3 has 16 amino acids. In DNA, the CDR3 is TGCGCCAGCAGCCTTGGTAGGACAGACCTGGAGTACGAGCAGTACTTC. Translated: CASSLGRTDLEYEQYF.

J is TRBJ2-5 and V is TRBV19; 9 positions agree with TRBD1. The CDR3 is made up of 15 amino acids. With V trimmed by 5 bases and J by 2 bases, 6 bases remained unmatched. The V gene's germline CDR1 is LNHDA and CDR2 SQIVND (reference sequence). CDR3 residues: CASSPRDRAQETQYF. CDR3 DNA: TGTGCCAGTAGTCCCCGGGACAGGGCACAAGAGACCCAGTACTTC.

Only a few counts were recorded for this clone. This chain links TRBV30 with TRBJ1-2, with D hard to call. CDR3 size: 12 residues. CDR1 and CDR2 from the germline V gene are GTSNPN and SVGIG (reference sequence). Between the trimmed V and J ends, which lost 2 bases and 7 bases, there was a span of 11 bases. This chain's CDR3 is CAWSPGIGGYTF. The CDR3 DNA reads TGTGCCTGGAGTCCGGGGATCGGTGGCTACACCTTC.

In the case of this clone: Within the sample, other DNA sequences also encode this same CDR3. CDR3 bases: TGTGCCAGCAGCGTAGGTGCTAGCGGGAGTTACGAGCAGTACTTC. It specifies CASSVGASGSYEQYF. The chain employs TRBV9 and TRBJ2-7; 10 positions match TRBD2. Germline-derived CDR1 and CDR2 are SGDLS and YYNGEE. V lost 0 bases, J lost 4 bases, and 4 bases stayed unmatched. CDR3 length: 15 amino acids.

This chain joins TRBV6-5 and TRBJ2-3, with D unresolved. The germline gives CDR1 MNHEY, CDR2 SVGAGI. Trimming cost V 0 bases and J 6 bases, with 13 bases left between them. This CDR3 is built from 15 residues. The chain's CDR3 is CASSYSTPSGDTQYF. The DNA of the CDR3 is TGTGCCAGCAGTTACTCGACGCCATCCGGGGATACGCAGTATTTT.

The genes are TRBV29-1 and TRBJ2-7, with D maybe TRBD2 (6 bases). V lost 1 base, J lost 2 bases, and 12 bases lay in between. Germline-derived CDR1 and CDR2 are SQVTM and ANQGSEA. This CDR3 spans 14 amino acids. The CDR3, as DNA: TGCAGCGTTGAAGGGAGGGGCTCGGCCTACGAGCAGTACTTC. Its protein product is CSVEGRGSAYEQYF.

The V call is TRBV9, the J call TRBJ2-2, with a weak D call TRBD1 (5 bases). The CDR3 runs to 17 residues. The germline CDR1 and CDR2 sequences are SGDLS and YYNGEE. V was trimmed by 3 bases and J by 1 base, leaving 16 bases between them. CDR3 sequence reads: CASSAKGQGWNTGELFF. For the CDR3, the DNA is TGTGCCAGCAGCGCCAAAGGGCAGGGATGGAACACCGGGGAGCTGTTTTTT.

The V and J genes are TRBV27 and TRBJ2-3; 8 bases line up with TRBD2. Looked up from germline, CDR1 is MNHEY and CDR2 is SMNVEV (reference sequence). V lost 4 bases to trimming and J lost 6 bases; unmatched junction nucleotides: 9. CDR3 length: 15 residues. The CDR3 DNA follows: TGTGCCAGCAGTTCGGGGAGCGGGAGTGCTGATACGCAGTATTTT. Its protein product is CASSSGSGSADTQYF.

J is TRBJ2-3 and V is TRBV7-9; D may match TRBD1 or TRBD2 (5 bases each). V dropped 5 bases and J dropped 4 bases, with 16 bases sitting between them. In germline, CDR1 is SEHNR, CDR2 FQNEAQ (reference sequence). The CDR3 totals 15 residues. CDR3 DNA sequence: TGTGCCAGCAGCCATACTTTAAGAGGGGCAGATACGCAGTATTTT. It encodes CASSHTLRGADTQYF.

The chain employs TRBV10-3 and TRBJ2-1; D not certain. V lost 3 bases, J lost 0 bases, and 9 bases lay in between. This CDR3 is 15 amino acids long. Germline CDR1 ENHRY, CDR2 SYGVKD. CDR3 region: CAISDSLPSYNEQFF. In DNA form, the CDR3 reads TGTGCCATCAGTGACTCCTTGCCCTCCTACAATGAGCAGTTCTTC.

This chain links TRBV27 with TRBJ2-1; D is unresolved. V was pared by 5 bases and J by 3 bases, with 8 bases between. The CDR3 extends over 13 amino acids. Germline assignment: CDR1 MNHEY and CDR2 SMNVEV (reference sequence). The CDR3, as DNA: TGTGCCAGCAGTGGATTTCGCTACAATGAGCAGTTCTTC. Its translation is CASSGFRYNEQFF.

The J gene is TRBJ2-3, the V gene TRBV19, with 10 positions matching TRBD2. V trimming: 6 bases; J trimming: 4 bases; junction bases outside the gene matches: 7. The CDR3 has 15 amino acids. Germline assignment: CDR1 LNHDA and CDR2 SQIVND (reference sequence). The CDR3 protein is CASRLTSGLADTQYF. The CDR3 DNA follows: TGTGCCAGTAGGCTGACTAGCGGGTTGGCAGATACGCAGTATTTT.

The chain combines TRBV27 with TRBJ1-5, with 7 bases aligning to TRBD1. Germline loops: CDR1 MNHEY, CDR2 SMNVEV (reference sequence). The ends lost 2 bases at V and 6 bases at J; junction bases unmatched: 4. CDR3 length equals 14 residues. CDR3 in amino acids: CASSLKGARQPQHF. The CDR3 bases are TGTGCCAGCAGTTTAAAGGGGGCCCGTCAGCCCCAGCATTTT.

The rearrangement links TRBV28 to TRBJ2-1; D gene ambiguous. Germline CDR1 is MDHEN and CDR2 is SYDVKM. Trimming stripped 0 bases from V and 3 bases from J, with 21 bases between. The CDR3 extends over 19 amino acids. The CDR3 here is CASSLWGGSTTTNYNEQFF. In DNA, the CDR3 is TGTGCCAGCAGTTTATGGGGCGGCAGTACCACCACAAACTACAATGAGCAGTTCTTC.

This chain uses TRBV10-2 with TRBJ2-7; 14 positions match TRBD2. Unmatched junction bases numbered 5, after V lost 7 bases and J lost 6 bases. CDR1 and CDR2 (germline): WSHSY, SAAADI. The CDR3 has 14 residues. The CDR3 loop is CASTMGTSGSEQYF. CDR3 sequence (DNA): TGCGCCAGCACCATGGGGACTAGCGGGAGCGAGCAGTACTTC.

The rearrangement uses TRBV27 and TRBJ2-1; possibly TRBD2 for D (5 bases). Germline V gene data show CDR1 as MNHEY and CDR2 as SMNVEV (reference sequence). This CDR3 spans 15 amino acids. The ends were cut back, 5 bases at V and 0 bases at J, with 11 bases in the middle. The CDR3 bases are TGTGCCAGCAGTGCGGACTGGAGCTCCTACAATGAGCAGTTCTTC. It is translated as CASSADWSSYNEQFF.

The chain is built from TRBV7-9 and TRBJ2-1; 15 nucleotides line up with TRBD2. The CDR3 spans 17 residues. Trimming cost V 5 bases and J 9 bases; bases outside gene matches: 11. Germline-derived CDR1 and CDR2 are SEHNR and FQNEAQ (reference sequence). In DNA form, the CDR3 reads TGTGCCAGCAGCCCCTTGGCACCGGGACTAGCGGGAGGTGAGCAGTTCTTC. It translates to CASSPLAPGLAGGEQFF.

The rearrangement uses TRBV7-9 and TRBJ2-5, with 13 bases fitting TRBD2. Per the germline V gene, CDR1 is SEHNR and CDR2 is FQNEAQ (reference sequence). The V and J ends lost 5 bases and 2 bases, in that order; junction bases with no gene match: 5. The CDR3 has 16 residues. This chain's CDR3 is CASSNPGLAGQETQYF. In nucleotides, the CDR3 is TGTGCCAGCAGCAATCCGGGACTAGCGGGGCAAGAGACCCAGTACTTC.

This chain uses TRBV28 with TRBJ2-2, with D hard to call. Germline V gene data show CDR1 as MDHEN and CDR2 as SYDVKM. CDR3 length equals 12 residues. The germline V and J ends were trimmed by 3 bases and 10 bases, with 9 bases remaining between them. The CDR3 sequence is CASSFSSAELFF. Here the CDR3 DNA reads TGTGCCAGCAGTTTCTCTAGTGCGGAGCTGTTTTTT.

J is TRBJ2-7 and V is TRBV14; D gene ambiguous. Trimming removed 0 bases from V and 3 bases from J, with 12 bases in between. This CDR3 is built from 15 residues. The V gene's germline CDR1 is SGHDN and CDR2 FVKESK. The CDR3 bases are TGTGCCAGCAGCCAAGACCCCGGAGATCTCTACGAGCAGTACTTC. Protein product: CASSQDPGDLYEQYF.

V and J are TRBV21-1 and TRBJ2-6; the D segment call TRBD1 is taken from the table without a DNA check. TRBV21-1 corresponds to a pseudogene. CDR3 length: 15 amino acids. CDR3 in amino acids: CASGTGPSGANVLTF. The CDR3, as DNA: TGTGCCAGCGGGACAGGGCCCTCTGGGGCCAACGTCCTGACTTTC.

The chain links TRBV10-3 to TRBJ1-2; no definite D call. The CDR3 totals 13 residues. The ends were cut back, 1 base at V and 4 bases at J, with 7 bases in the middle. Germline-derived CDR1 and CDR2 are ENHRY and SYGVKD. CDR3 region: CAISELTLYGYTF. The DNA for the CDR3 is TGTGCCATCAGTGAGTTGACCCTCTATGGCTACACCTTC.

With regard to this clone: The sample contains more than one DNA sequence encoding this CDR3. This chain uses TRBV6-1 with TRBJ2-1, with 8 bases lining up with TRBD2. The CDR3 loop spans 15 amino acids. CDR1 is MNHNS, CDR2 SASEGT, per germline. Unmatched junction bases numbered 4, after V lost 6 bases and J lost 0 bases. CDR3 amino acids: CASSAGTSSYNEQFF. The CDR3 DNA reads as TGTGCCAGCAGCGCCGGGACTAGCTCCTACAATGAGCAGTTCTTC.

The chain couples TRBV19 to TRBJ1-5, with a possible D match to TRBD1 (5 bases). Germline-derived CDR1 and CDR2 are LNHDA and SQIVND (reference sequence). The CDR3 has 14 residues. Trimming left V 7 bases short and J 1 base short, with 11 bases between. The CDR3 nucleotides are TGTGCCAGTACCTTTGACAGCAGCAATCAGCCCCAGCATTTT. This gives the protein CASTFDSSNQPQHF.

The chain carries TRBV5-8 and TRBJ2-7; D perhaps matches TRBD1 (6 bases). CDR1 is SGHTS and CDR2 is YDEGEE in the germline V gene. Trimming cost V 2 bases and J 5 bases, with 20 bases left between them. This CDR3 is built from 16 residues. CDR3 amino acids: CASSFELRGSVHEQYF. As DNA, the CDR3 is TGTGCCAGCAGCTTTGAACTAAGGGGGAGTGTCCACGAGCAGTACTTC.

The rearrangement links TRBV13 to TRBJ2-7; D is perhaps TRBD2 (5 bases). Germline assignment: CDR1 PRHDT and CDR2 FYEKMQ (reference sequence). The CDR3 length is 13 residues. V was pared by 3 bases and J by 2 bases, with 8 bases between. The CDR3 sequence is CASSFQRTYEQYF. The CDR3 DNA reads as TGTGCCAGCAGCTTTCAGCGGACCTACGAGCAGTACTTC.

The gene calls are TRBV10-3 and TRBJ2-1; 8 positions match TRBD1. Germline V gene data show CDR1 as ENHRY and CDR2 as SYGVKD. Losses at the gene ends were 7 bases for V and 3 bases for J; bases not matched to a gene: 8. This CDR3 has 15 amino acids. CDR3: CAIKEKGQDYNEQFF. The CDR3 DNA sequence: TGTGCCATCAAAGAAAAGGGACAGGACTACAATGAGCAGTTCTTC.

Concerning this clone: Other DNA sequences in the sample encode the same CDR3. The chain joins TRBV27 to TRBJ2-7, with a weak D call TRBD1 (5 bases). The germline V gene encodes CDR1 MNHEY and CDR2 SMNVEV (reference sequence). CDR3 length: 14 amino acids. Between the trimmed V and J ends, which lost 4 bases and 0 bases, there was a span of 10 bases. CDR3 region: CASSWGRSSYEQYF. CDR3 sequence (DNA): TGTGCCAGCAGTTGGGGCAGGAGCTCCTACGAGCAGTACTTC.

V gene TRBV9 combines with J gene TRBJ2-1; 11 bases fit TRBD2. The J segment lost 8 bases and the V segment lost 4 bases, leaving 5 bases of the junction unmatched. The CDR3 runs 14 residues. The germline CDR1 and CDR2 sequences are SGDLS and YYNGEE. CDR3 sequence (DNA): TGTGCCAGCAGCTCCGGACTAGCGGGCGATGAGCAGTTCTTC. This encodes CASSSGLAGDEQFF. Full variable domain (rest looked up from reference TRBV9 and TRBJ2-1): DSGVTQTPKHLITATGQRVTLRCSPRSGDLSVYWYQQSLDQGLQFLIQYYNGEERAKGNILERFSAQQFPDLHSELNLSSLELGDSALYFCASSSGLAGDEQFFGPGTRLTVL.